This record concerns one T cell receptor beta chain sequence. Antigen unknown. In the PCR, 60 Vbeta and 13 Jbeta primers were used. Generated by immunoSEQ multiplex PCR, the TCRdb table keeps only in-frame clones and is missing some. In the table there are more than 95,000 clones, approximately 74% of which are singletons. The data originate from a study of cytomegalovirus exposure and HLA in healthy donors. Study as a whole: Early released data had tens of millions of unique TCRs, all coming from HLA-typed donors. Study-wide results and limits: Earlier findings revealed that most TCR beta V segments proved productive either about 87% or about 30% of the time.

Germline values: CDR1 MNHNS, CDR2 SASEGT. The CDR3 totals 13 residues. This receptor was identified in a female donor in good health and CMV-seropositive. Sequencing used PBMCs. The chain couples TRBV6-1 to TRBJ2-7; TRBD1 matches 8 bases. CDR3 in amino acids: CGSEDRVSDEQYF. The CDR3 region has the DNA TGTGGCTCCGAGGACAGGGTATCCGACGAGCAGTACTTC.